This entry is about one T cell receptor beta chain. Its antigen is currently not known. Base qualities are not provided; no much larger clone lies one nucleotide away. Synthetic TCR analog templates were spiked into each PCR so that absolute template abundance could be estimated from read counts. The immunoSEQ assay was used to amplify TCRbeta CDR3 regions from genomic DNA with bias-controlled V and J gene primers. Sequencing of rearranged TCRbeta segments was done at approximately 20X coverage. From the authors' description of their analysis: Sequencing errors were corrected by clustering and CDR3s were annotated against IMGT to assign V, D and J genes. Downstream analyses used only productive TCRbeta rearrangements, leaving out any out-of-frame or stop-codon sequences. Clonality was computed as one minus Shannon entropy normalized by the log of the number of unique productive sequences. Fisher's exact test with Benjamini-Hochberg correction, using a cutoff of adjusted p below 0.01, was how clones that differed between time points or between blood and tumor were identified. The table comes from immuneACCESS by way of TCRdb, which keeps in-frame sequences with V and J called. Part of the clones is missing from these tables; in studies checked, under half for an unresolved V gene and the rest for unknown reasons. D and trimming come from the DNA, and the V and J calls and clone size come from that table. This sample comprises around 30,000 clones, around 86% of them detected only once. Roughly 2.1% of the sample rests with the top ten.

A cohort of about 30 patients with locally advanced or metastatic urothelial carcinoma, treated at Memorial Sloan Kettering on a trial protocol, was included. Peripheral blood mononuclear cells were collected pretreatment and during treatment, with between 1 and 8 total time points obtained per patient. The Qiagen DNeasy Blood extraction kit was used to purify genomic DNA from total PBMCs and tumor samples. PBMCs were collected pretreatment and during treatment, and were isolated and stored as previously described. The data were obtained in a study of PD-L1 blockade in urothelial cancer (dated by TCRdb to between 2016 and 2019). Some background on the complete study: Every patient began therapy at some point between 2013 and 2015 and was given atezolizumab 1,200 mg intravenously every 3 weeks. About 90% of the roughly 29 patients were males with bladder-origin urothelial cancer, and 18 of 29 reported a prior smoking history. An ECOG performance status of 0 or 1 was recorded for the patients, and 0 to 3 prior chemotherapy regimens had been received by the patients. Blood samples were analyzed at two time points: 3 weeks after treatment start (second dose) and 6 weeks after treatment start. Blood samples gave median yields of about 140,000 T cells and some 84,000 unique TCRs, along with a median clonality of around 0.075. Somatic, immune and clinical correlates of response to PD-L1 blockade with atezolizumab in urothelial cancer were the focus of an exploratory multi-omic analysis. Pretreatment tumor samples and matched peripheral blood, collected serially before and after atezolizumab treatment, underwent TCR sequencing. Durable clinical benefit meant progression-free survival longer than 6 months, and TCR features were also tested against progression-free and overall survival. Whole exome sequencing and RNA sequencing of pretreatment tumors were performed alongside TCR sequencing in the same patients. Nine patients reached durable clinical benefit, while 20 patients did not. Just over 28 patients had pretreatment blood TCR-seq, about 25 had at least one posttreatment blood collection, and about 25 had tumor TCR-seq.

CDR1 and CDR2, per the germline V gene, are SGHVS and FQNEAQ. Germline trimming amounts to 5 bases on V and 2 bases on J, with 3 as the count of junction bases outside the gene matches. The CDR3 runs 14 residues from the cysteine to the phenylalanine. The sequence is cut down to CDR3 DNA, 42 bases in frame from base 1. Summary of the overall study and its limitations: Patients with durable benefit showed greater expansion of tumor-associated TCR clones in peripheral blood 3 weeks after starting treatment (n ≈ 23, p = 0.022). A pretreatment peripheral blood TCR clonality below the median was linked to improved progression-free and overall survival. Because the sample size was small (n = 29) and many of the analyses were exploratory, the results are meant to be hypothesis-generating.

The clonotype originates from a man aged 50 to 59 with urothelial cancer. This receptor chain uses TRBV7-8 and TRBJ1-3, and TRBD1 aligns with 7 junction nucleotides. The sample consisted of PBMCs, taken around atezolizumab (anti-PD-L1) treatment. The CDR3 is CASSAGQPGNTIYF. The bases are TGTGCCAGCAGCGCGGGACAGCCTGGAAACACCATATATTTT. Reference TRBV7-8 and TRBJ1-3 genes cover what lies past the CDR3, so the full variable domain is GAGVSQSPRYKVAKRGQDVALRCDPISGHVSLFWYQQALGQGPEFLTYFQNEAQLDKSGLPSDRFFAERPEGSVSTLKIQRTQQEDSAVYLCASSAGQPGNTIYFGEGSWLTVV.